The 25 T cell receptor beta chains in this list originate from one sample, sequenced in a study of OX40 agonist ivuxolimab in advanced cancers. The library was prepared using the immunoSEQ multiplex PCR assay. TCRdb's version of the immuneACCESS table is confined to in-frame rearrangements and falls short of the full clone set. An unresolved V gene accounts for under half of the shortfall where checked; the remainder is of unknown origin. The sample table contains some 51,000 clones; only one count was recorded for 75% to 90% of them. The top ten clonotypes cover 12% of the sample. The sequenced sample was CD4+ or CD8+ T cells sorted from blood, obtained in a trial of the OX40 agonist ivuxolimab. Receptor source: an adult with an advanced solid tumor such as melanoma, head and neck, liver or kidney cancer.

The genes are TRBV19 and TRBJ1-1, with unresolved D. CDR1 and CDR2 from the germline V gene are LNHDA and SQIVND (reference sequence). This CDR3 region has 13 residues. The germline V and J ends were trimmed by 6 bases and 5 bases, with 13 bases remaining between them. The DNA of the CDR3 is TGTGCCAGTAGGCCTCCCGCGGGTACTGAAGCTTTCTTT. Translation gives CASRPPAGTEAFF.

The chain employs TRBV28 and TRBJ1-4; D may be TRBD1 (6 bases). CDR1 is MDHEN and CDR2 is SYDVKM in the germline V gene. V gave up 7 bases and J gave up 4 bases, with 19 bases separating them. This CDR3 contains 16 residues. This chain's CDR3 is CASTLRYRDINEKLFF. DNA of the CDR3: TGTGCCAGCACACTTCGCTACAGGGATATTAATGAAAAACTGTTTTTT. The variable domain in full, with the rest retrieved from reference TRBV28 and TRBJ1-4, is DVKVTQSSRYLVKRTGEKVFLECVQDMDHENMFWYRQDPGLGLRLIYFSYDVKMKEKGDIPEGYSVSREKKERFSLILESASTNQTSMYLCASTLRYRDINEKLFFGSGTQLSVL.

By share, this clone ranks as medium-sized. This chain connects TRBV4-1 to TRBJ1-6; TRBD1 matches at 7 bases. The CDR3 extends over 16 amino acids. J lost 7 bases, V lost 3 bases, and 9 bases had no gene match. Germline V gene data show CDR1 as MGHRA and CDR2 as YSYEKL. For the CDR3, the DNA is TGCGCCAGCAGCCAGACCACAGGGGAAGGAAATTCACCCCTCCACTTT. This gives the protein CASSQTTGEGNSPLHF.

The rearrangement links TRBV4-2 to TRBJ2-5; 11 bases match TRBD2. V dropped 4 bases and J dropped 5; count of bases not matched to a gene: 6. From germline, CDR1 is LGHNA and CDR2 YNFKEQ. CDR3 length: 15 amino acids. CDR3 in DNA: TGTGCCAGCAGCCCCTTAGCGGGGGGGCTGGAGACCCAGTACTTC. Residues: CASSPLAGGLETQYF.

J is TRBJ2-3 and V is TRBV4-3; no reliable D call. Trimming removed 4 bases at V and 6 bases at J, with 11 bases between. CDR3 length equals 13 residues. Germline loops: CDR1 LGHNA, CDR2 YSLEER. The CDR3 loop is CASSRTGRDTQYF. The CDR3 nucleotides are TGCGCCAGCAGCCGCACTGGAAGGGATACGCAGTATTTT.

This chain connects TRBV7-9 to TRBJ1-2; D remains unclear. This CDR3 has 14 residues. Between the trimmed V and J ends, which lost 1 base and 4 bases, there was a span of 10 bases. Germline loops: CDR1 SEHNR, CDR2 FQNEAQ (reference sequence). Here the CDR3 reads CASSLGGTSYGYTF. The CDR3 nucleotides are TGTGCCAGCAGCTTAGGCGGAACGTCCTATGGCTACACCTTC. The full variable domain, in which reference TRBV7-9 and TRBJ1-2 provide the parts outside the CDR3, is DTGVSQNPRHKITKRGQNVTFRCDPISEHNRLYWYRQTLGQGPEFLTYFQNEAQLEKSRLLSDRFSAERPKGSFSTLEIQRTEQGDSAMYLCASSLGGTSYGYTFGSGTRLTVV.

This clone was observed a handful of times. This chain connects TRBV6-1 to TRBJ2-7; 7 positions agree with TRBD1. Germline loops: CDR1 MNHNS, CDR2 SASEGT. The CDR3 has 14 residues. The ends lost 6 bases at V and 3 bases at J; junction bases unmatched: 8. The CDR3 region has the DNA TGTGCCAGCAGCAACCGGGACAGCAACTACGAGCAGTACTTC. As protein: CASSNRDSNYEQYF.

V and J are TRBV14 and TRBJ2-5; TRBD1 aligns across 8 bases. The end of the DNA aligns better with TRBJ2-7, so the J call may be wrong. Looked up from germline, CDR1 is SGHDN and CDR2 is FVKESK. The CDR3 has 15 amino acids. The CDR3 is CASSFGSQGAYEQYF. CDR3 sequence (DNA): TGTGCCAGCAGCTTCGGTTCACAGGGGGCCTACGAGCAGTACTTC.

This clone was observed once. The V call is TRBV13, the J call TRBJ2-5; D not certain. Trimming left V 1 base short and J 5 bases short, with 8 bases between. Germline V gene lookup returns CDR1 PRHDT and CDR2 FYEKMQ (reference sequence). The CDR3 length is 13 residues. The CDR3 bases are TGTGCCAGCAGCTTAGCACAGTCGGAGACCCAGTACTTC. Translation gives CASSLAQSETQYF.

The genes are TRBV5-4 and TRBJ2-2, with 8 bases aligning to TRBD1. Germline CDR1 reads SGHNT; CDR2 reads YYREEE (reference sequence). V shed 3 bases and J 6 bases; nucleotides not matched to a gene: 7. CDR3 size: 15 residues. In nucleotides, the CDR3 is TGTGCCAGCAGCTGGGCCGGGACAGGCGCCGGGGAGCTGTTTTTT. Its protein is CASSWAGTGAGELFF. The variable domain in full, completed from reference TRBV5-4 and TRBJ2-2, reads ETGVTQSPTHLIKTRGQQVTLRCSSQSGHNTVSWYQQALGQGPQFIFQYYREEENGRGNFPPRFSGLQFPNYSSELNVNALELDDSALYLCASSWAGTGAGELFFGEGSRLTVL.

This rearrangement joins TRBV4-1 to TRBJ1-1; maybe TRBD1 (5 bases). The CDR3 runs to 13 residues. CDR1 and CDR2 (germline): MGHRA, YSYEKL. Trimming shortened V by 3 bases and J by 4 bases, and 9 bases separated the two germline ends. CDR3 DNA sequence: TGCGCCAGCAGCCATTCAGGGTCCACTGAAGCTTTCTTT. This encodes CASSHSGSTEAFF.

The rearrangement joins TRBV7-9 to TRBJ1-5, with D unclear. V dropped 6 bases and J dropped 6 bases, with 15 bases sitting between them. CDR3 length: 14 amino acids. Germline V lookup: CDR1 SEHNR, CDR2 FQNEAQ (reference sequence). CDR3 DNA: TGTGCCAGCAGTTCGGACGGTGGCGTTCAGCCCCAGCATTTT. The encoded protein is CASSSDGGVQPQHF.

CDR3 DNA sequence: TGCGCCAGCAGCCCCGAACCAGGGACAGGGGGGCAAGAGACCCAGTACTTC. Translated, it gives CASSPEPGTGGQETQYF. This chain uses TRBV5-1 with TRBJ2-5; 11 bases fit TRBD1. Losses at the gene ends were 4 bases for V and 2 bases for J; bases not matched to a gene: 10. The CDR3 has 17 residues. The germline V gene has CDR1 SGHRS and CDR2 YFSETQ. Complete variable domain (other parts from reference TRBV5-1 and TRBJ2-5): KAGVTQTPRYLIKTRGQQVTLSCSPISGHRSVSWYQQTPGQGLQFLFEYFSETQRNKGNFPGRFSGRQFSNSRSEMNVSTLELGDSALYLCASSPEPGTGGQETQYFGPGTRLLVL.

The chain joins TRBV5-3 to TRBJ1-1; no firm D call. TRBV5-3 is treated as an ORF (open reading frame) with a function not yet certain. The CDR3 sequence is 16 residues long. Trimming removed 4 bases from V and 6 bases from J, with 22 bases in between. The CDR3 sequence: CARSPARTKEVPEAFF. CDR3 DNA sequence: TGTGCCAGAAGCCCCGCTCGGACGAAAGAAGTACCTGAAGCTTTCTTT.

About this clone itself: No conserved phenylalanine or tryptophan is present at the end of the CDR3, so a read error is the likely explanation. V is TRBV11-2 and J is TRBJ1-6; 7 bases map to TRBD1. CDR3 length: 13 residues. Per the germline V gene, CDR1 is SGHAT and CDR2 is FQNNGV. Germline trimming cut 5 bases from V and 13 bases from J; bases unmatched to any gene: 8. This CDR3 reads CASSQGQDGPLHL. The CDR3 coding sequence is TGTGCCAGCAGCCAAGGACAGGACGGGCCCCTCCACCTT.

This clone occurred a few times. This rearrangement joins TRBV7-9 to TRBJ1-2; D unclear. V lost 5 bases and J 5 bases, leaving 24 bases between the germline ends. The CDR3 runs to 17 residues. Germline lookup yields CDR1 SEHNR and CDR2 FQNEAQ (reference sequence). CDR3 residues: CASSKDSTVWIGYGYTF. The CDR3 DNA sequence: TGTGCCAGCAGCAAAGACTCCACAGTGTGGATTGGGTATGGCTACACCTTC.

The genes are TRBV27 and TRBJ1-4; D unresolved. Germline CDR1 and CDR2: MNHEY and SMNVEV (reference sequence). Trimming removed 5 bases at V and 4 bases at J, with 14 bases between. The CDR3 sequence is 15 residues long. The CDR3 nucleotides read TGTGCCAGCAGTCGAGTTCGAACCTTTAATGAAAAACTGTTTTTT. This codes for CASSRVRTFNEKLFF.

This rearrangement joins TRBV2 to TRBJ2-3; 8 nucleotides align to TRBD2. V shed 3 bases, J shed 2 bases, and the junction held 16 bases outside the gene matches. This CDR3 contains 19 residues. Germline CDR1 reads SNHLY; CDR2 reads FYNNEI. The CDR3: CASSDPRGLVGGTTDTQYF. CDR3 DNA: TGTGCCAGCAGTGACCCGAGGGGACTAGTGGGGGGGACCACAGATACGCAGTATTTT.

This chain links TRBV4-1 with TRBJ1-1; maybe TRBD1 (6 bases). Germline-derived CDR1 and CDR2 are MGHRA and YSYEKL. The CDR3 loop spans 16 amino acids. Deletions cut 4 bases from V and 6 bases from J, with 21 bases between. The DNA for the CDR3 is TGCGCCAGCAGCCCTCGGCAGGACAGTGGGGGACCTGAAGCTTTCTTT. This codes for CASSPRQDSGGPEAFF.

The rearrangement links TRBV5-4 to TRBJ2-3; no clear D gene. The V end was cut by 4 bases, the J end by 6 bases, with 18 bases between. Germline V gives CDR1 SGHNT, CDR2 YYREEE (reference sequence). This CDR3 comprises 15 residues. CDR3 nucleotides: TGTGCCAGCAGCCACCGGGTAGTGCCGCCGGATACGCAGTATTTT. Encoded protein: CASSHRVVPPDTQYF.

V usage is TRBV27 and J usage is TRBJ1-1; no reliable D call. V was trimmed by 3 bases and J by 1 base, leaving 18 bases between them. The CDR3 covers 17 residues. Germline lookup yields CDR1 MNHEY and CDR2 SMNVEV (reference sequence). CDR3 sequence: CASSLSVPLGKNTEAFF. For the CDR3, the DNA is TGTGCCAGCAGTTTGTCCGTCCCCCTGGGGAAGAACACTGAAGCTTTCTTT.

This CDR3 is CASSSRDSRNTQYF. CDR3 nucleotides: TGTGCCAGCAGCTCCCGGGACTCCCGGAATACGCAGTATTTT. The chain carries TRBV13 and TRBJ2-3, with D possibly being TRBD2 (6 bases). Trimming took 4 bases from V and 7 from J, leaving 15 bases between them. Germline CDR1 reads PRHDT; CDR2 reads FYEKMQ (reference sequence). CDR3 length: 14 residues.

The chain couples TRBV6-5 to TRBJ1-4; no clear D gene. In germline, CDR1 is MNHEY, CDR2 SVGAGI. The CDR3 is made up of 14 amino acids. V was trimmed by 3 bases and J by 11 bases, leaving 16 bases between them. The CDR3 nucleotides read TGTGCCAGCAGTTATAACGGCGGAGGTGGGAAACTGTTTTTT. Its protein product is CASSYNGGGGKLFF.

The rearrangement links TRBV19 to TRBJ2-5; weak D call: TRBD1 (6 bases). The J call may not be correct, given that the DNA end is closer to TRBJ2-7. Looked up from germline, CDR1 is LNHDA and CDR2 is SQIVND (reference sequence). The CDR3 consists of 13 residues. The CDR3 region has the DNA TGTGCCAGCCGTTCAGGGGAGAGGTACGAGCAGTACTTC. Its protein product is CASRSGERYEQYF.

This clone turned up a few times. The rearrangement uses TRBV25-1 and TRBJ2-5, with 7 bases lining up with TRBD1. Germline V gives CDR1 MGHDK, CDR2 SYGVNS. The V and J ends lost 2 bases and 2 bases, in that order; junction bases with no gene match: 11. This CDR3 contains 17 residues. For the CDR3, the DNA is TGTGCCAGCAGTGAACCTAATCCCGGGACAGCACAAGAGACCCAGTACTTC. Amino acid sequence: CASSEPNPGTAQETQYF.